This TCR beta chain was sequenced for a study of cytomegalovirus exposure and HLA in healthy donors. Study-wide results and limits: Reportedly, a later analysis found an Asian-associated ancestry cluster had fewer N-insertions than the approximately 670-donor mean.

Worth noting for this clone: The antigen is not known.

This CDR3 is built from 14 residues. Trimming removed 5 bases from V and 0 bases from J, with 9 bases in between. The germline V gene encodes CDR1 SEHNR and CDR2 FQNEAQ (reference sequence). The PCR had 60 Vbeta and 13 Jbeta primers. Here immunoSEQ multiplex PCR was the method, and the copy in TCRdb shows in-frame clones only, minus some. The data contain approximately 74,000 clones, about 60% of them singletons. The gene calls are TRBV7-9 and TRBJ2-3; tentative D call: TRBD1 (5 bases). Specimen: PBMCs. This clonotype was obtained from a young man in good health and CMV-seropositive. The DNA of the CDR3 is TGTGCCAGCAGCCTCCGACAGAGCACAGATACGCAGTATTTT. Translated, it gives CASSLRQSTDTQYF.